One sample yielded the 14 T cell receptor beta chains listed below, sequenced in a study of cytomegalovirus exposure and HLA in healthy donors. The PCR made use of 60 Vbeta and 13 Jbeta primers. Produced via immunoSEQ multiplex PCR; TCRdb's table is partial and in-frame only. Here the sample spans about 170,000 clones, approximately 77% being singletons. The specimen sequenced was PBMCs. All receptors derive from a male donor in good health and CMV-seronegative.

The CDR3 here is CASRDRTYGYTF. The CDR3 nucleotides read TGTGCCAGCAGGGACAGGACCTATGGCTACACCTTC. The rearrangement joins TRBV6-5 to TRBJ1-2, with TRBD1 matching 7 bases. The V gene end was trimmed by 6 bases and the J gene end by 4 bases; junction bases not matched to a gene: 2. Germline V gene data show CDR1 as MNHEY and CDR2 as SVGAGI. This CDR3 has 12 residues.

V usage is TRBV11-2 and J usage is TRBJ2-7; maybe TRBD2 (7 bases). The CDR3 is 16 residues long. In germline, CDR1 is SGHAT, CDR2 FQNNGV. The germline V and J ends were trimmed by 0 bases and 3 bases, with 15 bases remaining between them. The CDR3 reads CASSLDWTGGFYEQYF. CDR3 in DNA: TGTGCCAGCAGCTTAGATTGGACGGGGGGCTTCTACGAGCAGTACTTC.

This clone appeared once. The chain couples TRBV29-1 to TRBJ2-7, with D perhaps matching TRBD1 (6 bases). The CDR3 is made up of 11 amino acids. In germline, CDR1 is SQVTM, CDR2 ANQGSEA. V was shortened by 4 bases and J by 6 bases, with 10 bases between the two germline ends. The CDR3 here is CSVAGAGEQYF. Here the CDR3 DNA reads TGCAGCGTTGCAGGGGCGGGCGAGCAGTACTTC.

The chain employs TRBV23-1 and TRBJ2-7; TRBD2 matches at 8 bases. TRBV23-1 is known as an ORF, though its function is uncertain. The CDR3 length is 21 residues. Losses at the gene ends were 10 bases for V and 5 bases for J; bases not matched to a gene: 34. The CDR3 bases are TGCGCCACCCCCCGAAGTTCGCGGCTAGCGGGTGCCAAGCCCGAAGGGGACGAGCAGTACTTC. Its translation is CATPRSSRLAGAKPEGDEQYF.

This chain connects TRBV5-6 to TRBJ2-5; D perhaps matches TRBD2 (6 bases). Trimming removed 3 bases from V and 7 bases from J, with 13 bases in between. The CDR3 has 13 amino acids. Germline CDR1 and CDR2: SGHDT and YYEEEE. The CDR3 coding sequence is TGTGCCAGCAGCTGGGGGACTCAGGGGACCCAGTACTTC. Translating it yields CASSWGTQGTQYF.

This rearrangement joins TRBV2 to TRBJ1-1; TRBD1 matches 7 bases. Germline V gene data show CDR1 as SNHLY and CDR2 as FYNNEI. The CDR3 covers 15 residues. With 6 bases clipped from V and 2 bases from J, the junction kept 9 bases outside the gene matches. CDR3 sequence (DNA): TGTGCCAGCAGGTACTGGGACAGCGAAAACACTGAAGCTTTCTTT. Protein product: CASRYWDSENTEAFF.

The gene calls are TRBV10-1 and TRBJ2-1, with 11 bases that match TRBD2. CDR3 length: 14 amino acids. The J segment lost 9 bases and the V segment lost 4 bases, leaving 5 bases of the junction unmatched. Germline CDR1 and CDR2: WNHNN and SYGVQD (reference sequence). The DNA of the CDR3 is TGCGCCAGCAGTGTAGCGGGGGGGCCTGGTGAGCAGTTCTTC. It encodes CASSVAGGPGEQFF.

The V and J genes are TRBV28 and TRBJ2-7; 13 bases are shared with TRBD2. The V and J ends lost 3 bases and 5 bases, in that order; junction bases with no gene match: 7. The germline CDR1 and CDR2 sequences are MDHEN and SYDVKM. The CDR3 runs 16 residues. The CDR3 nucleotides read TGTGCCAGCAGTTTCCTGACTAGCGGGAGGTTCCACGAGCAGTACTTC. It is translated as CASSFLTSGRFHEQYF.

The chain carries TRBV4-3 and TRBJ1-2; TRBD1 is a possible D gene (5 bases). V lost 4 bases to trimming and J lost 3 bases, with 18 bases between them. CDR1 LGHNA and CDR2 YSLEER come from the germline V gene. There are 16 residues in the CDR3. The CDR3 region has the DNA TGCGCCAGCAGCCTTTCGGCGGGGCGCAGTGACTATGGCTACACCTTC. It translates to CASSLSAGRSDYGYTF.

The chain employs TRBV2 and TRBJ1-5, with 7 positions matching TRBD1. From germline, CDR1 is SNHLY and CDR2 FYNNEI. Trimming took 5 bases from V and 6 from J; bases not matched to a gene: 7. This CDR3 comprises 14 residues. This CDR3 is CASSRQGIGQPQHF. In nucleotides, the CDR3 is TGTGCCAGCAGTCGACAGGGAATTGGTCAGCCCCAGCATTTT. Supplemented by reference TRBV2 and TRBJ1-5, the full variable domain reads EPEVTQTPSHQVTQMGQEVILRCVPISNHLYFYWYRQILGQKVEFLVSFYNNEISEKSEIFDDQFSVERPDGSNFTLKIRSTKLEDSAMYFCASSRQGIGQPQHFGDGTRLSIL.

As concerns this clone: Other DNA sequences within the sample encode an identical CDR3. This chain's CDR3 is CASGLGQNTGELFF. In DNA, the CDR3 is TGTGCTAGTGGCCTGGGACAGAACACCGGGGAGCTGTTTTTT. The chain recombines TRBV12-5 with TRBJ2-2; TRBD1 is a possible D gene (6 bases). Germline V gene lookup returns CDR1 LGHNT and CDR2 FRNRAP. The CDR3 sequence is 14 residues long. Trimming took off 6 bases at V and 1 base at J, with 9 bases between the two ends. The entire variable domain, with the rest obtained from reference TRBV12-5 and TRBJ2-2, is as follows: DARVTQTPRHKVTEMGQEVTMRCQPILGHNTVFWYRQTMMQGLELLAYFRNRAPLDDSGMPKDRFSAEMPDATLATLKIQPSEPRDSAVYFCASGLGQNTGELFFGEGSRLTVL.

This clone was detected only a few times. A read error may produce the germline difference seen at one junction end. The chain uses TRBV30 and TRBJ1-1, with D tentatively TRBD1 (6 bases). The V gene's germline CDR1 is GTSNPN and CDR2 SVGIG (reference sequence). The CDR3 contains 14 residues. In nucleotides, the CDR3 is TGTGCCTGGAGTTCGGGACACCCGGACCCAAGCTTTATCTTT. It is translated as CAWSSGHPDPSFIF.

The genes are TRBV2 and TRBJ2-5; D unclear. The CDR3 contains 14 residues. V gave up 2 bases and J gave up 2 bases, with 9 bases separating them. CDR1 is SNHLY and CDR2 is FYNNEI in the germline V gene. DNA for the CDR3: TGTGCCAGCAGTGAAATGGCCAGGCAAGAGACCCAGTACTTC. Translation gives CASSEMARQETQYF.

This sequence joins TRBV4-1 and TRBJ2-7; 7 positions match TRBD1. J was trimmed by 4 bases and V by 2 bases; bases with no gene match: 8. Germline-derived CDR1 and CDR2 are MGHRA and YSYEKL. CDR3 length equals 15 residues. The CDR3 region is CASSQSTGYWYEQYF. The CDR3 DNA sequence: TGCGCCAGCAGCCAATCGACAGGGTATTGGTACGAGCAGTACTTC.